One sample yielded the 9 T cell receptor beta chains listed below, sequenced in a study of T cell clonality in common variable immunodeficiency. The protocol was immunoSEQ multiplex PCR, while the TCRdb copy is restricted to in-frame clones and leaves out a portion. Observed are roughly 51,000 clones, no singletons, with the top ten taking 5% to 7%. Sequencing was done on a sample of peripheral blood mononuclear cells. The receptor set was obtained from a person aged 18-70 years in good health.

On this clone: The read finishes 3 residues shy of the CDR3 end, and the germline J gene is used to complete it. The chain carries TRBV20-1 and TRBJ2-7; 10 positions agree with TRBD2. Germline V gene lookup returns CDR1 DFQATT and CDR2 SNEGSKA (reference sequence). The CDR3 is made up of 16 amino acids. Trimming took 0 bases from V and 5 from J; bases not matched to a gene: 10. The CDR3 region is CSARDLSSGRADEQYF. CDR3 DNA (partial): TGCAGTGCTAGAGATTTATCCAGCGGGAGGGCCGACGAG.

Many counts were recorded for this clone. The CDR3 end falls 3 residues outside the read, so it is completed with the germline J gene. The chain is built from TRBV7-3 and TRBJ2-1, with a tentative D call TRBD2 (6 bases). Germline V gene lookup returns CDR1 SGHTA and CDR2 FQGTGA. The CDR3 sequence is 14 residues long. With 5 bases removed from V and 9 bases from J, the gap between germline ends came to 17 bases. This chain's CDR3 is CASSLEGSEGEQFF. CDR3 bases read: TGTGCCAGCAGCCTGGAGGGCAGTGAGGGTGAG.

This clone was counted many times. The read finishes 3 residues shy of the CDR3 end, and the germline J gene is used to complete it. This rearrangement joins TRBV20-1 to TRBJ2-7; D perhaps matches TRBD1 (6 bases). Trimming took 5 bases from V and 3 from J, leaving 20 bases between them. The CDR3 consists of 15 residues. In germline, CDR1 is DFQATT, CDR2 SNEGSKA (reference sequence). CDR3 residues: CSAGLRGRVIYEQYF. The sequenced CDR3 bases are TGCAGTGCTGGGCTCAGGGGACGGGTTATCTACGAG.

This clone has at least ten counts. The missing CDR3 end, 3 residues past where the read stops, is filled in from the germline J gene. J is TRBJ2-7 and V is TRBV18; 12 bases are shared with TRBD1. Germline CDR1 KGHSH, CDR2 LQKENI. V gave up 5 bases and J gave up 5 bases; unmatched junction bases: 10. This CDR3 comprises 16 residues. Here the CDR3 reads CASSSTPGQGAHEQYF. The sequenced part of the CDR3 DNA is TGTGCCAGCTCATCTACCCCGGGACAGGGGGCCCACGAG.

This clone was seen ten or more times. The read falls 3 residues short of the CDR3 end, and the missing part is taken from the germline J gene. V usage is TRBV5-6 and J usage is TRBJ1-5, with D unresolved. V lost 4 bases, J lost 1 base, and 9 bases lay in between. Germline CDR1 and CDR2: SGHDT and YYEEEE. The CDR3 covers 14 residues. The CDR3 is CASSAPGSNQPQHF. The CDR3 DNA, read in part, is TGTGCCAGCAGCGCCCCCGGGAGCAATCAGCCC.

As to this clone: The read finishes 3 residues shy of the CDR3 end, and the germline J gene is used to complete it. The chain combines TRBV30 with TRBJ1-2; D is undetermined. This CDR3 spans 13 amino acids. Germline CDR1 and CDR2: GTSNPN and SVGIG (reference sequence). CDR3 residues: CASQRGGFYDYTF. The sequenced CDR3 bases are TGTGCCAGCCAGCGGGGAGGTTTCTACGAC.

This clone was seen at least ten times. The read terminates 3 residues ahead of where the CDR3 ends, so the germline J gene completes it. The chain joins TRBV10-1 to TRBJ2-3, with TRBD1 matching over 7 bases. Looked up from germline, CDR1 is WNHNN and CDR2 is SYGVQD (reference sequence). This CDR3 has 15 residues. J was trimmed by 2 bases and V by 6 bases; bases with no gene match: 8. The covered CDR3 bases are TGCGCCAGCAGCGAGGGGGCGTATTCCACAGATACG. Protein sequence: CASSEGAYSTDT. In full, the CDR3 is CASSEGAYSTDTQYF.

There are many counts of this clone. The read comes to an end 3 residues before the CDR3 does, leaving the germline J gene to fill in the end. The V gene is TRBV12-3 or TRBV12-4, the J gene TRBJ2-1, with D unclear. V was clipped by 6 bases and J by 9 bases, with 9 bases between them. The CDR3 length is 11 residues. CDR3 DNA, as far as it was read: TGTGCCAGCAGCTCCCTTTTTGAG. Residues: CASSSLFE. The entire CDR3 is CASSSLFEQFF.

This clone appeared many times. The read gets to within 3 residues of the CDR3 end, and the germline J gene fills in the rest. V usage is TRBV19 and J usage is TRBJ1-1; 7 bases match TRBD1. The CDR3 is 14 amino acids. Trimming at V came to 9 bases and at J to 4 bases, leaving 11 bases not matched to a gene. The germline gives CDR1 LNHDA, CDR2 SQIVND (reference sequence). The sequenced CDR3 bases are TGTGCCAGGTCCTGTCCCGACAGGGCCACTGAA. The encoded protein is CARSCPDRATE. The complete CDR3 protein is CARSCPDRATEAFF.